The subject of this entry is one T cell receptor (beta chain). Antigen unknown. The sample originates from a study of shared clonotypes between healthy human individuals. CDR3 size: 12 residues. Trimming removed 7 bases at V and 0 bases at J, with 9 bases between. Germline lookup yields CDR1 SQVTM and CDR2 ANQGSEA. Genomic DNA (from each subset) was split evenly across several immunoSEQ plates. Per the authors' pipeline: Quality scores were absent from the junction-only immunoSEQ sequences, so filtering differed. Clones were read by immunoSEQ multiplex PCR, and TCRdb kept only the in-frame ones, dropping some. The V and J calls and clone size were taken over from that table, and D and trimming were inferred from the DNA. Of some 2 million clones in the sample, less than 95% were seen once. Overall study results and limits: Clonotypes which were not shared had lower generation probabilities than clonotypes that all four donors shared.

Only CD45RO-negative cells positively selected for CCR7 counted as naive CD8 cells, so terminally differentiated effector memory CD45RA+ cells were excluded. The study enrolled healthy HIV-negative adults without recent acute infections or vaccinations as donors. The chain links TRBV29-1 to TRBJ1-1; D gene unclear. Sequences were obtained from naive CD8+ T cells sorted from blood. The TCR originated in a young man in good health. CDR3 in DNA: TGCAGCGCCAACGATATGAACACTGAAGCTTTCTTT. Protein: CSANDMNTEAFF.